This note documents a single T cell receptor (beta chain) sequence. Its antigen remains unidentified. Sequencing was performed with immunoSEQ multiplex PCR; in TCRdb, only in-frame clones are kept and a portion is missing. Of 110,000 to 150,000 clones listed, roughly nine tenths were seen once; the top ten hold about 3.2%. With 4 bases removed from V and 6 bases from J, the gap between germline ends came to 17 bases. The CDR3 spans 14 residues. CDR1 is SGHDT, CDR2 YYEEEE, per germline. This entry belongs to a study of T cell responses to AZD1222 COVID-19 vaccine. Findings of the study overall: Vaccination with two AZD1222 doses was followed by a rise in Spike-specific TCR breadth and depth. Most donors were white British, females outnumbered males, and clonal diversity was possibly underestimated. Repertoire sampling occurred only after the peak T cell response. Baseline testing showed seropositivity in only 5 or 6 AZD1222 recipients.

The specimen comprised peripheral blood, sampled on day 0 of AZD1222 vaccination. The TCR originated in an adult in good health. The chain uses TRBV5-6 and TRBJ2-7; D is perhaps TRBD1 (6 bases). CDR3 sequence (DNA): TGTGCCAGCAGCCGCCTGGGACAACCCCCCGAGCAGTACTTC. Translation gives CASSRLGQPPEQYF.